One and the same sample provided the 31 T cell receptor beta chains below, sequenced in a study of a mutant IDH1 vaccine in newly diagnosed glioma. The data were produced by immunoSEQ multiplex PCR, yet TCRdb's version contains in-frame clones alone and is incomplete. The sample carries approximately 50,000 clones, around 80% recorded once. Time point here: week 47, end of study. Vaccination used 300 ug of mutant IDH1 20-mer peptide per dose, with topical imiquimod. Their antigens remain unidentified. Sequenced material: PBMCs, taken from a glioma patient whose treatment included an IDH1 peptide vaccine. These receptors were collected from a woman aged 40 to 50 with glioma. Some clones in this sample may be carry-over from other donors' samples.

The chain carries TRBV7-6 and TRBJ1-3; D is undetermined. The CDR3 covers 16 residues. The germline V gene encodes CDR1 SGHVS and CDR2 FNYEAQ. Deletions cut 1 base from V and 1 base from J, with 11 bases between. CDR3 in DNA: TGTGCCAGCAGCTTAGAGGTGGGGAAATCTGGAAACACCATATATTTT. Translated: CASSLEVGKSGNTIYF.

The chain combines TRBV7-8 with TRBJ1-5, with a possible D match to TRBD1 (6 bases). This CDR3 has 13 residues. The germline gives CDR1 SGHVS, CDR2 FQNEAQ. V dropped 4 bases and J dropped 9 bases, with 13 bases sitting between them. CDR3 loop: CASSSNRVGPQHF. Here the CDR3 DNA reads TGTGCCAGCAGCTCAAACAGGGTGGGGCCCCAGCATTTT.

The chain uses TRBV27 and TRBJ2-1, with 11 bases that match TRBD2. CDR3 length: 16 amino acids. Germline V gene sequence: CDR1 MNHEY, CDR2 SMNVEV (reference sequence). V shed 5 bases, J shed 2 bases, and the junction held 5 bases outside the gene matches. For the CDR3, the DNA is TGTGCCAGCAGTATTCGACTAGCGGGGACCTACAATGAGCAGTTCTTC. Protein: CASSIRLAGTYNEQFF.

The chain carries TRBV19 and TRBJ1-1, with 7 bases fitting TRBD1. V trimming: 2 bases; J trimming: 1 base; junction bases outside the gene matches: 1. CDR1 is LNHDA, CDR2 SQIVND, per germline (reference sequence). This CDR3 has 14 residues. This CDR3 reads CASSIWTGNTEAFF. The DNA for the CDR3 is TGTGCCAGTAGTATATGGACAGGGAACACTGAAGCTTTCTTT.

V gene TRBV7-2 combines with J gene TRBJ1-2, with D uncertain. With 4 bases removed from V and 4 bases from J, the gap between germline ends came to 13 bases. The CDR3 covers 14 residues. CDR1 and CDR2 from the germline V gene are SGHTA and FQGNSA. CDR3 in amino acids: CASSYRQDFYGYTF. CDR3 in DNA: TGTGCCAGCAGCTACCGGCAGGACTTCTATGGCTACACCTTC.

This clone was observed a single time. The chain uses TRBV11-3 and TRBJ2-7; unclear D gene. Germline lookup yields CDR1 SGHNT and CDR2 YENEEA. This CDR3 spans 12 amino acids. V was pared by 3 bases and J by 7 bases, with 10 bases between. The CDR3 DNA follows: TGTGCCAGCAGCTTGGGCGTTCGTGAGCAGTACTTC. As protein: CASSLGVREQYF.

The chain is built from TRBV6-1 and TRBJ2-5; D call uncertain. This CDR3 has 11 amino acids. Germline CDR1 is MNHNS and CDR2 is SASEGT. Trimming took off 8 bases at V and 5 bases at J, with 9 bases between the two ends. The CDR3 reads CASRLGETQYF. DNA for the CDR3: TGTGCCAGCCGTTTGGGGGAGACCCAGTACTTC.

The chain links TRBV5-6 to TRBJ1-1; D uncertain. Germline V gene lookup returns CDR1 SGHDT and CDR2 YYEEEE. V gave up 6 bases and J gave up 8 bases, with 11 bases separating them. The CDR3 has 11 amino acids. In DNA form, the CDR3 reads TGTGCCAGCAACCGACGCGCCGAAGCTTTCTTT. Its protein is CASNRRAEAFF.

This chain uses TRBV19 with TRBJ1-3, with D maybe TRBD1 (6 bases). This CDR3 region has 15 residues. Germline CDR1 LNHDA, CDR2 SQIVND (reference sequence). V lost 5 bases and J lost 2, with 13 bases in between. The CDR3: CASSSGTGTGNTIYF. The CDR3 nucleotides read TGTGCCAGTAGTTCAGGAACAGGGACTGGAAACACCATATATTTT.

The V gene is TRBV6-5, the J gene TRBJ2-1; 9 bases fit TRBD2. This CDR3 comprises 13 residues. Germline CDR1 and CDR2: MNHEY and SVGAGI. V was pared by 6 bases and J by 8 bases, with 5 bases of the junction left unmatched. The CDR3 sequence: CASRRGGGYEQFF. The CDR3 region has the DNA TGTGCCAGCAGGCGGGGGGGCGGATATGAGCAGTTCTTC.

The chain uses TRBV6-1 and TRBJ1-5; 11 bases fit TRBD1. With V trimmed by 6 bases and J by 6 bases, 7 bases remained unmatched. Germline V lookup: CDR1 MNHNS, CDR2 SASEGT. This CDR3 spans 15 amino acids. The CDR3 reads CASSHTGTGGQPQHF. The CDR3 DNA is TGTGCCAGCAGCCACACCGGGACAGGGGGTCAGCCCCAGCATTTT.

The chain recombines TRBV29-1 with TRBJ1-1, with TRBD1 identical over 7 bases. V was clipped by 6 bases and J by 3 bases; unmatched bases: 7. Germline values: CDR1 SQVTM, CDR2 ANQGSEA. CDR3 length: 13 residues. In nucleotides, the CDR3 is TGCAGCGTAGCCACAGGGGTGTACACTGAAGCTTTCTTT. Its protein product is CSVATGVYTEAFF.

J is TRBJ1-1 and V is TRBV7-6; perhaps TRBD1 as D (5 bases). CDR1 is SGHVS and CDR2 is FNYEAQ in the germline V gene. CDR3 length equals 13 residues. The germline V and J ends were trimmed by 3 bases and 3 bases, with 8 bases remaining between them. The CDR3 here is CASSLGEDTEAFF. The CDR3 DNA is TGTGCCAGCAGCTTGGGGGAGGACACTGAAGCTTTCTTT.

The chain joins TRBV19 to TRBJ1-1; a weak D match, TRBD1 (6 bases). The CDR3 loop spans 12 amino acids. V shed 7 bases and J shed 6 bases, with 12 bases lying between them. Germline V gives CDR1 LNHDA, CDR2 SQIVND (reference sequence). The CDR3 sequence is CASTKTGPEAFF. The DNA for the CDR3 is TGTGCCAGTACCAAAACAGGGCCTGAAGCTTTCTTT.

The rearrangement links TRBV29-1 to TRBJ1-1, with a possible D match to TRBD1 (6 bases). Per the germline V gene, CDR1 is SQVTM and CDR2 is ANQGSEA. The CDR3 loop spans 13 amino acids. The germline V and J ends were trimmed by 7 bases and 1 base, with 13 bases remaining between them. The CDR3 is CSAGGQGNTEAFF. The CDR3 bases are TGCAGCGCCGGGGGGCAGGGGAACACTGAAGCTTTCTTT.

The V call is TRBV10-3, the J call TRBJ1-3, with D unclear. This CDR3 contains 17 residues. Germline V lookup: CDR1 ENHRY, CDR2 SYGVKD. Trimming took off 0 bases at V and 0 bases at J, with 12 bases between the two ends. Written as DNA, the CDR3 is TGTGCCATCAGTGAGTCGTTGGGCCGATCCTCTGGAAACACCATATATTTT. It codes for CAISESLGRSSGNTIYF.

The V call is TRBV6-6, the J call TRBJ2-5; D is tentatively TRBD1 or TRBD2 (7 bases each). This CDR3 is built from 14 residues. Trimming removed 10 bases at V and 14 bases at J, with 29 bases between. CDR1 and CDR2 from the germline V gene are MNHNY and SVGAGI (reference sequence). The CDR3 loop reads CATSGGAESRVGYF. The DNA of the CDR3 is TGTGCCACCTCAGGGGGGGCGGAGAGCCGGGTGGGTTACTTC.

This chain links TRBV10-1 with TRBJ1-1; 9 bases fit TRBD1. Trimming cost V 0 bases and J 8 bases; bases outside gene matches: 1. Germline CDR1 reads WNHNN; CDR2 reads SYGVQD (reference sequence). This CDR3 spans 13 amino acids. CDR3: CASSESGTGEAFF. In nucleotides, the CDR3 is TGCGCCAGCAGTGAGTCGGGGACAGGGGAAGCTTTCTTT.

The DNA of the CDR3 is TGCGCCAGCAGCCAAGGGTCGGGGGGCGGTTTAGGCAAACTGTTTTTT. As protein: CASSQGSGGGLGKLFF. The chain is built from TRBV4-3 and TRBJ1-4; perhaps TRBD1 as D (6 bases). V lost 1 base and J lost 11, with 20 bases in between. CDR3 length equals 16 residues. CDR1 LGHNA and CDR2 YSLEER come from the germline V gene.

This clone was seen a few times. One end of the junction does not line up with germline, which may come from a read error. Here the CDR3 DNA reads TGTGCCAGCAGCTTTCTGGACAGATCGGGGCTCTTC. Translation gives CASSFLDRSGLF. The chain couples TRBV5-6 to TRBJ2-1, with D perhaps matching TRBD1 (6 bases). Germline CDR1 is SGHDT and CDR2 is YYEEEE. The CDR3 length is 12 residues.

The chain links TRBV5-6 to TRBJ1-1; D not resolved. Trimming cost V 3 bases and J 8 bases, with 23 bases left between them. This CDR3 comprises 16 residues. The germline V gene has CDR1 SGHDT and CDR2 YYEEEE. The CDR3 DNA reads as TGTGCCAGCAGCTCCATCTTCGGCCAGTCCAAAGGGGAAGCTTTCTTT. Translated, it gives CASSSIFGQSKGEAFF. Full variable domain (remainder filled in from reference TRBV5-6 and TRBJ1-1): DAGVTQSPTHLIKTRGQQVTLRCSPKSGHDTVSWYQQALGQGPQFIFQYYEEEERQRGNFPDRFSGHQFPNYSSELNVNALLLGDSALYLCASSSIFGQSKGEAFFGQGTRLTVV.

The rearrangement joins TRBV28 to TRBJ1-1, with D possibly matching TRBD1 (5 bases). The CDR3 extends over 15 amino acids. Trimming left V 2 bases short and J 0 bases short, with 10 bases between. Per germline, CDR1 MDHEN and CDR2 SYDVKM. The CDR3, as DNA: TGTGCCAGCAGTTTAGGAGGGGTCGTGAACACTGAAGCTTTCTTT. Amino acids: CASSLGGVVNTEAFF.

The sample holds a few counts of this clone. The rearrangement links TRBV2 to TRBJ2-7; TRBD2 matches 7 bases. Germline V gives CDR1 SNHLY, CDR2 FYNNEI. The CDR3 has 14 residues. Losses at the gene ends were 6 bases for V and 7 bases for J; bases not matched to a gene: 12. CDR3 region: CASSPSGGRIEQYF. In DNA, the CDR3 is TGTGCCAGCAGCCCCTCGGGGGGACGTATAGAGCAGTACTTC.

This chain joins TRBV14 and TRBJ1-1; D is perhaps TRBD1 (5 bases). The germline CDR1 and CDR2 sequences are SGHDN and FVKESK. The V and J ends lost 0 bases and 3 bases respectively, with 8 bases between them. The CDR3 is 14 residues long. CDR3 DNA: TGTGCCAGCAGCCAAGAATTAGGGGACACTGAAGCTTTCTTT. It translates to CASSQELGDTEAFF. The complete variable domain, with remaining parts taken from reference TRBV14 and TRBJ1-1, reads EAGVTQFPSHSVIEKGQTVTLRCDPISGHDNLYWYRRVMGKEIKFLLHFVKESKQDESGMPNNRFLAERTGGTYSTLKVQPAELEDSGVYFCASSQELGDTEAFFGQGTRLTVV.

This clone was observed a few times. The V call is TRBV5-6, the J call TRBJ2-7, with 12 nucleotides matching TRBD2. Germline lookup yields CDR1 SGHDT and CDR2 YYEEEE. The length of the CDR3 is 16 residues. Trimming removed 0 bases from V and 4 bases from J; junction bases left unmatched: 5. The CDR3 is CASSLEWTSGAYEQYF. In DNA form, the CDR3 reads TGTGCCAGCAGCTTGGAGTGGACTAGCGGGGCATACGAGCAGTACTTC.

This clone showed up just a few times. V gene TRBV4-3 combines with J gene TRBJ1-1, with 7 bases matching TRBD1. The CDR3 runs 13 residues. V lost 4 bases to trimming and J lost 7 bases; unmatched junction nucleotides: 6. Germline lookup yields CDR1 LGHNA and CDR2 YSLEER. Here the CDR3 reads CASSPRGVGEAFF. In DNA form, the CDR3 reads TGCGCCAGCAGCCCCAGGGGGGTTGGTGAAGCTTTCTTT.

CDR3 residues: CASSDAPITEQFF. CDR3 nucleotides: TGTGCCAGCAGTGACGCCCCTATCACTGAGCAGTTCTTC. The chain uses TRBV6-4 and TRBJ2-1; D call uncertain. This CDR3 contains 13 residues. Per the germline V gene, CDR1 is MRHNA and CDR2 is SNTAGT. Deletions cut 2 bases from V and 9 bases from J, with 11 bases between.

Here the CDR3 reads CASSVTSYGYTF. As DNA, the CDR3 is TGTGCCAGCAGCGTAACCTCCTATGGCTACACCTTC. The genes are TRBV9 and TRBJ1-2; no reliable D call. V was cut by 1 base and J by 4 bases, with 5 bases left in between. This CDR3 is 12 amino acids long. The germline CDR1 and CDR2 sequences are SGDLS and YYNGEE. Combining the CDR3 with reference TRBV9 and TRBJ1-2 gives the whole variable domain DSGVTQTPKHLITATGQRVTLRCSPRSGDLSVYWYQQSLDQGLQFLIQYYNGEERAKGNILERFSAQQFPDLHSELNLSSLELGDSALYFCASSVTSYGYTFGSGTRLTVV.

This chain connects TRBV10-1 to TRBJ1-1, with D possibly TRBD1 on 5 matching bases. Germline assignment: CDR1 WNHNN and CDR2 SYGVQD (reference sequence). The CDR3 contains 15 residues. Between the trimmed V and J ends, which lost 3 bases and 4 bases, there was a span of 15 bases. The CDR3 reads CASSDPALGRTEAFF. In DNA, the CDR3 is TGCGCCAGCAGTGACCCGGCCCTGGGGCGCACTGAAGCTTTCTTT.

V and J are TRBV28 and TRBJ1-5; D gene uncertain. The germline CDR1 and CDR2 sequences are MDHEN and SYDVKM. The CDR3 runs 15 residues. Trimming shortened V by 5 bases and J by 13 bases, and 24 bases separated the two germline ends. The CDR3 region has the DNA TGTGCCAGCAGTCGGACCCTTACGTTATCAAATATACAGCATTTT. Translating gives CASSRTLTLSNIQHF.

This clone has only one observation. The V gene is TRBV6-5, the J gene TRBJ1-2; D unclear. V dropped 3 bases and J dropped 4 bases, with 9 bases sitting between them. The CDR3 consists of 13 residues. Germline CDR1 is MNHEY and CDR2 is SVGAGI. CDR3 in amino acids: CASSYRWGYGYTF. The CDR3 nucleotides are TGTGCCAGCAGTTATAGGTGGGGCTATGGCTACACCTTC.